The entry that follows covers one TCR beta chain sequence. Its antigen is undetermined. The record originates from a study of Ad26.COV2.S vaccination and SARS-CoV-2 variants. Study overall: Ad26.COV2.S, an intramuscular injection, was given once or twice 56 days apart. General study points: Spike-specific TCR breadth was greater after Ad26.COV2.S than placebo. Reported post-vaccination CD8+ and CD4+ T cell responses to spike showed substantial breadth.

The CDR3 extends over 15 amino acids. The V end lost 4 bases, the J end lost 5 bases, and 19 bases lay between the germline ends. CDR1 is SGHDT and CDR2 is YYEEEE in the germline V gene. As to treatment: roughly 18 received Ad26.COV2.S at low or high dose, single or two shots; 5 received placebo; per-sample allocation not given. The study sampled participants on day 63 after the first vaccine or placebo injection. Vaccination employed an Ad26 vector expressing the Wuhan-strain SARS-CoV-2 spike. The data were produced by immunoSEQ multiplex PCR, yet TCRdb's version contains in-frame clones alone and is incomplete. In the table there are 510,000 or so clones, approximately 90% of which are singletons.

The chain couples TRBV5-6 to TRBJ2-7; tentatively, D is TRBD2 (5 bases). This receptor was obtained from a person aged 18-65 years who received the Ad26.COV2.S COVID-19 vaccine or a placebo. This specimen consisted of peripheral blood, obtained in a trial of Ad26.COV2.S vaccine versus placebo. CDR3 nucleotide sequence: TGTGCCAGCAGCCGTTACAGAACCGGGGAAAACGAGCAGTACTTC. This sequence encodes CASSRYRTGENEQYF. The full variable domain, in which reference TRBV5-6 and TRBJ2-7 provide the parts outside the CDR3, is DAGVTQSPTHLIKTRGQQVTLRCSPKSGHDTVSWYQQALGQGPQFIFQYYEEEERQRGNFPDRFSGHQFPNYSSELNVNALLLGDSALYLCASSRYRTGENEQYFGPGTRLTVT.